The present T cell receptor (beta chain) was sequenced within a study of shared clonotypes between healthy human individuals. TCRdb's copy holds only in-frame clones and misses some; the assay was immunoSEQ multiplex PCR. The table shows over a million clones, with roughly 97% occurring only once. The receptor's source is a man aged 30 to 45 in good health. The sample was naive CD4+ T cells sorted from blood. This sample's subset: CD45RA+ positively selected.

Written as DNA, the CDR3 is TGCAGCGGAGGGTCCAACCTCCCCCACTACGAGCAGTACTTC. Its protein product is CSGGSNLPHYEQYF. The genes are TRBV29-1 and TRBJ2-7; D perhaps matches TRBD2 (5 bases). CDR3 length equals 14 residues. CDR1 is SQVTM, CDR2 ANQGSEA, per germline. V was clipped by 7 bases and J by 3 bases, with 19 bases between them.